One and the same sample provided the 14 T cell receptor beta chains below, sequenced in a study of CD8 T cells in ankylosing spondylitis. Study-level findings and limits: Within ankylosing spondylitis blood, a TCR beta motif made up of eight or nine highly homologous variants appeared to be characteristic.

The antigens for these receptors are not known. TCRdb ran MiXCR on the 5' RACE reads and lists one entry per CDR3 protein. The table records a few hundred thousand distinct CDR3 sequences, more than 20% of them present only once. What was sequenced was blood, either unsorted or a sorted T cell fraction (not recorded which). The receptors were sampled from a male donor with ankylosing spondylitis.

The chain is built from TRBV20-1 and TRBJ1-1, with 9 positions matching TRBD1. The J segment lost 11 bases and the V segment lost 5 bases, leaving 9 bases of the junction unmatched. The CDR3 runs to 12 residues. CDR1 and CDR2 (germline): DFQATT, SNEGSKA (reference sequence). The CDR3 bases are TGCAGTGCTCGTCCCGGGACAGGGCTCGCTTTCTTT. Translating it yields CSARPGTGLAFF.

In this sample, this clonotype turned up a few times. This chain joins TRBV7-9 and TRBJ2-7, with TRBD1 identical over 11 bases. The V segment lost 1 base and the J segment 5 bases; nucleotides outside the gene matches: 7. Germline assignment: CDR1 SEHNR and CDR2 FQNEAQ (reference sequence). This CDR3 spans 16 amino acids. CDR3 protein: CASSLVTGQGADEQYF. CDR3 DNA sequence: TGTGCCAGCAGCTTAGTGACAGGACAGGGGGCAGACGAGCAGTACTTC. The complete variable domain, with remaining parts taken from reference TRBV7-9 and TRBJ2-7, reads DTGVSQNPRHKITKRGQNVTFRCDPISEHNRLYWYRQTLGQGPEFLTYFQNEAQLEKSRLLSDRFSAERPKGSFSTLEIQRTEQGDSAMYLCASSLVTGQGADEQYFGPGTRLTVT.

This clonotype was observed a handful of times. This chain links TRBV20-1 with TRBJ2-4; the match to TRBD2 covers 10 bases. Germline V gene data show CDR1 as DFQATT and CDR2 as SNEGSKA (reference sequence). This CDR3 is 14 amino acids long. Losses at the gene ends were 6 bases for V and 9 bases for J; bases not matched to a gene: 11. CDR3: CSAKPSGRTRIQYF. The CDR3 region has the DNA TGCAGTGCGAAACCTAGCGGGAGAACGCGCATTCAGTACTTC.

As for this clonotype: At one end, the junction sequence differs from germline, possibly due to a read error. The chain has TRBV15 and TRBJ2-5, with D unresolved. CDR3 size: 12 residues. The V gene's germline CDR1 is LNHNV and CDR2 YYDKDF (reference sequence). For the CDR3, the DNA is TGTGCCACTAAAGACAACCAGGAGACCCAGTACTTC. It yields the protein CATKDNQETQYF. Looking up the rest from reference TRBV15 and TRBJ2-5 gives the full variable domain: DAMVIQNPRYQVTQFGKPVTLSCSQTLNHNVMYWYQQKSSQAPKLLFHYYDKDFNNEADTPDNFQSRRPNTSFCFLDIRSPGLGDTAMYLCATKDNQETQYFGPGTRLLVL.

V gene TRBV14 combines with J gene TRBJ1-4, with a weak D call TRBD1 (6 bases). CDR1 is SGHDN, CDR2 FVKESK, per germline. The CDR3 covers 14 residues. The V and J ends lost 3 bases and 7 bases respectively, with 12 bases between them. CDR3 DNA: TGTGCCAGCAGCCATACAGGGAAAGGTGAAAAACTGTTTTTT. It translates to CASSHTGKGEKLFF.

This chain connects TRBV25-1 to TRBJ2-1; D call uncertain. This CDR3 has 14 residues. Between the trimmed V and J ends, which lost 5 bases and 9 bases, there was a span of 17 bases. Germline V CDR1 and CDR2: MGHDK, SYGVNS. As DNA, the CDR3 is TGTGCCAGCAGTCCCCCAGGTTTGTGGGCTGAGCAGTTCTTC. It encodes CASSPPGLWAEQFF.

This clonotype was observed a few times. The chain couples TRBV10-3 to TRBJ2-7; TRBD1 is a possible D gene (6 bases). There are 15 residues in the CDR3. CDR1 and CDR2 from the germline V gene are ENHRY and SYGVKD. V was cut by 5 bases and J by 3 bases, with 17 bases left in between. The chain's CDR3 is CAISTLGTNSYEQYF. CDR3 coding DNA: TGTGCCATCAGTACCCTCGGGACAAACAGCTACGAGCAGTACTTC.

This sequence joins TRBV20-1 and TRBJ2-4, with D maybe TRBD2 (5 bases). This CDR3 is built from 16 residues. From germline, CDR1 is DFQATT and CDR2 SNEGSKA (reference sequence). Deletions cut 2 bases from V and 0 bases from J, with 14 bases between. CDR3 amino acids: CSARTSPRGAKNIQYF. Here the CDR3 DNA reads TGCAGTGCTAGAACCTCCCCCCGGGGAGCCAAAAACATTCAGTACTTC.

In its sample, this clonotype was seen many times. The J gene is TRBJ2-7, the V gene TRBV29-1; TRBD2 might be the D (6 bases). The CDR3 has 13 amino acids. V lost 4 bases to trimming and J lost 3 bases, with 13 bases between them. Germline loops: CDR1 SQVTM, CDR2 ANQGSEA. Here the CDR3 reads CSVGGEALYEQYF. CDR3 bases: TGCAGCGTTGGGGGGGAGGCACTCTACGAGCAGTACTTC.

The chain carries TRBV11-2 and TRBJ2-5; D remains unclear. CDR3 length equals 12 residues. The V and J ends lost 0 bases and 7 bases respectively, with 6 bases between them. The germline CDR1 and CDR2 sequences are SGHAT and FQNNGV. The CDR3 region has the DNA TGTGCCAGCAGCTTAGATAAGTCGACCCAGTACTTC. This encodes CASSLDKSTQYF.

The sample holds one count of this clonotype. The V and J genes are TRBV30 and TRBJ1-5, with D unclear. The CDR3 consists of 13 residues. Trimming removed 3 bases from V and 7 bases from J, with 13 bases in between. Germline lookup yields CDR1 GTSNPN and CDR2 SVGIG (reference sequence). As DNA, the CDR3 is TGTGCCTGGAGCTCAAGGCGCGACCAGCCCCAGCATTTT. This codes for CAWSSRRDQPQHF.

This chain joins TRBV20-1 and TRBJ2-2, with a possible D match to TRBD2 (7 bases). The germline V gene encodes CDR1 DFQATT and CDR2 SNEGSKA (reference sequence). The V end lost 1 base, the J end lost 3 bases, and 12 bases lay between the germline ends. The CDR3 covers 15 residues. The CDR3, as DNA: TGCAGTGCTAGAGTGGGGGGGCCAGACACCGGGGAGCTGTTTTTT. Amino acid sequence: CSARVGGPDTGELFF.

This clonotype was observed a handful of times. The rearrangement links TRBV12-5 to TRBJ1-2, with D uncertain. V lost 3 bases and J 4 bases, leaving 9 bases between the germline ends. Germline CDR1 LGHNT, CDR2 FRNRAP. The CDR3 extends over 13 amino acids. CDR3 residues: CASGFEAGYGYTF. The CDR3, as DNA: TGTGCTAGTGGTTTTGAGGCCGGCTATGGCTACACCTTC.

This clonotype has a handful of counts. The chain recombines TRBV18 with TRBJ2-6, with D possibly being TRBD2 (6 bases). The germline V gene has CDR1 KGHSH and CDR2 LQKENI. Trimming took 5 bases from V and 2 from J, leaving 13 bases between them. The CDR3 has 16 amino acids. The CDR3 DNA reads as TGTGCCAGCTCATCCAATTGGGGGGCTGGGGCCAACGTCCTGACTTTC. Translating gives CASSSNWGAGANVLTF.